The 5 T cell receptor beta chains in this list originate from one sample, sequenced in a study of yellow fever vaccine responses in identical twins. One entry per CDR3 protein, called by TCRdb with MiXCR from the RT-PCR reads. The sample lists about 1,200 distinct CDR3 sequences, under 90% occurring once. The sequenced sample was T cells from blood (PBMCs), unsorted or a sorted subset (not recorded which), obtained before or after yellow fever vaccination (not recorded which). The receptors were gathered from a female donor who received the yellow fever vaccine.

J is TRBJ1-6 and V is TRBV11-3; D gene unclear. There are 15 residues in the CDR3. Trimming stripped 1 base from V and 13 bases from J, with 17 bases between. In germline, CDR1 is SGHNT, CDR2 YENEEA. CDR3 coding DNA: TGTGCCAGCAGCTTAGTCCTAACGGATTACCGTCCCCTCCACTTT. Protein: CASSLVLTDYRPLHF.

The CDR3 here is CATCRVCEKLFF. DNA of the CDR3: TGTGCCACCTGCAGGGTGTGTGAAAAACTGTTTTTT. The chain uses TRBV18 and TRBJ1-4; the D gene is possibly TRBD1 (5 bases). V shed 10 bases and J shed 7 bases, with 13 bases lying between them. The CDR3 covers 12 residues. Per germline, CDR1 KGHSH and CDR2 LQKENI. Filled out from reference TRBV18 and TRBJ1-4, the complete variable domain reads NAGVMQNPRHLVRRRGQEARLRCSPMKGHSHVYWYRQLPEEGLKFMVYLQKENIIDESGMPKERFSAEFPKEGPSILRIQQVVRGDSAAYFCATCRVCEKLFFGSGTQLSVL.

V and J are TRBV10-1 and TRBJ2-7; D might be TRBD1 (6 bases). CDR3 length: 12 residues. Germline CDR1 and CDR2: WNHNN and SYGVQD (reference sequence). V was clipped by 6 bases and J by 10 bases, with 16 bases between them. CDR3 loop: CASRRGLTEQYF. CDR3 DNA sequence: TGCGCCAGCAGGAGGGGGTTGACAGAACAGTACTTC.

This clonotype was seen only a few times. The chain uses TRBV19 and TRBJ1-2, with D possibly being TRBD1 (6 bases). Trimming stripped 9 bases from V and 3 bases from J, with 14 bases between. Germline CDR1 is LNHDA and CDR2 is SQIVND (reference sequence). The CDR3 extends over 13 amino acids. The CDR3 DNA is TGTGCCAGCAGGCCACGACAGGACTATGGCTACACCTTC. It translates to CASRPRQDYGYTF.

Concerning this clonotype itself: One end of the junction does not line up with germline, which may come from a read error. This rearrangement joins TRBV7-6 to TRBJ2-2; D might be TRBD1 (6 bases). The CDR3 consists of 14 residues. Looked up from germline, CDR1 is SGHVS and CDR2 is FNYEAQ. The CDR3 bases are TGTGCTAGCAGCTTACAGGGAAACACCGGGGAGCTGTTTTTT. It is translated as CASSLQGNTGELFF.